This paragraph covers one T cell receptor (beta chain) sequence. This clonotype was found many times. Its target antigen remains unknown. It has no much larger one-base neighbor in the sample; base qualities were not kept. The data were obtained in a study of naive and memory T cell subsets (dated by TCRdb to the late 2010s). Notes on the research overall: The study applied an open-source, UMI-based TCR alpha and beta sequencing pipeline to sorted naive and memory peripheral blood T cell subsets. The results of the functional CMV T cell responses matched the IgG serology results in every case. RNA was DNase-treated and reverse transcribed with TCR constant-region primers, mostly using SuperScript III.

From the second PCR step on, the TCR alpha and beta chain libraries were amplified in separate reactions. Donor CMV status was determined by IFNgamma production from CD4+ T cells after overnight stimulation of fresh PBMCs with CMV viral lysate. CD4 T cells were positively selected with Miltenyi beads, followed by positive selection of CD8 T cells from the CD4-negative fraction. Cells stained for CD3, CD4, CD8, CD45RA, CD27 and a live/dead dye were sorted on a BD Aria II into four subsets by CD45RA and CD27. Blood was obtained from a few healthy volunteers, and the blood from each volunteer was fractionated into CD4 and CD8 T cells and subsequently into four differentiation subsets. Roughly 120 ml of peripheral blood was collected from each donor, and PBMC were isolated from the blood using Ficoll-Paque PLUS density-gradient centrifugation. The sorted cells were lysed in RLT buffer, after which RNA was extracted using a Qiagen RNeasy kit and kept at -80 degrees C.

Receptor libraries were prepared by UMI-ligation and nested PCR. To cover both TRBC1 and TRBC2, the beta constant-region primer consisted of an equimolar mix of two oligonucleotides. Four rounds of PCR, combining the SP2 primer with nested alpha and beta constant-region primers, were used to amplify the ligated cDNA. A single-stranded oligonucleotide bearing the SP2 primer plus a 12-nucleotide UMI was ligated onto the 3' end of the cDNA by T4 RNA ligase 1. Incubation of the ligation reaction lasted roughly 20-24 hours at 16 degrees C. PCR2 was typically run as a SYBR Green qPCR and stopped at a predetermined threshold to prevent over-amplification. All purifications after the first were performed with Agencourt AMPure XP magnetic beads. Libraries were quantified by Qubit and checked on a TapeStation, where a main peak was expected near 650 bp. Pooled libraries were sequenced on an Illumina MiSeq using v2 2x251 paired-end kits, and typically roughly 0.85-2 million reads were obtained per sample. Libraries were pooled at about 3.7 nM per sample, and roughly 4.5-7.5% PhiX was added to improve cluster recognition. The original methods were these. Using tag matching that tolerated one base-pair mismatch, Decombinator assigned V and J genes to FASTQ reads that had been processed by Demultiplexor. Collapsinator used UMIs to correct both sequencing errors and frequency errors arising from PCR heterogeneity. TCRs were translated and CDR3s were extracted from the conserved cysteine to the FGXG phenylalanine by CDR3Translator, with non-productive sequences being flagged. Gini, Shannon entropy and inverse Simpson indices were calculated on repertoires that had been subsampled to equal numbers of UMI-defined TCRs. Within the linear range, a power law was fitted by maximum likelihood to the distributions of clonotype abundance. On one naive CD8 sample, the pipeline and MIGEC gave similar UMI counts, unique TCR numbers and clonal distributions. One analysis removed from the naive repertoire any naive TCRs that were also present in any memory subset from the same donor. The repertoires were searched for around 7,000 CMV-associated CDR3 sequences that had been compiled from VDJdb and a published dataset. TCRdb reanalyzed the raw reads on its own, using fastp at Q25 for trimming and MiXCR for clone calling, and kept in-frame beta chains. Rows merge per CDR3 protein into single entries with the most common DNA and genes. TCRdb assigned the V and J calls; the authors' analysis was not used. The table for this sample lists approximately 140,000 distinct CDR3 sequences; 20% to 25% of them were counted only once. The ten largest clones capture around 0.097% of the sample.

Compared with germline, V lacks 7 bases and J lacks 1 base; bases without a gene match: 14. CDR1 and CDR2, looked up from the germline V gene (reference sequence), are LNHDA and SQIVND. The CDR3 covers 20 residues, taking in both the cysteine and the phenylalanine. CDR3 DNA only is kept here, 60 bases in frame from base 1. Broad study findings and their caveats: Clonotypes were defined as single alpha or beta chain sequences, not paired alpha/beta receptors. RNA-based TCR counts may be affected by expression changes linked to T cell activation and differentiation. The repertoire findings for the naive and memory subsets could not be validated against a ground truth, as none was available. After error correction, over 95% of naive TCR sequences appeared only once, giving much steeper abundance distributions than memory subsets. Naive repertoires, especially CD8, contained a few larger clonotypes, possibly memory cells re-expressing CD45RA. In both CD4 and CD8 cells, going from naive through CM, EM and EMRA, the Gini index went up while Shannon and inverse Simpson diversity went down. A power law was followed by TCR abundance, with an exponent that differed between naive and memory subsets but was consistent across the three individuals.

The receptor comes from a human donor in good health. The sample comprised naive CD4+ T cells from blood. The sample's cell subset or site label, decoded: naive T cells, CD45RA high CD27+. The sequence joins TRBV19 to TRBJ2-1; TRBD2 lines up with 15 middle nucleotides. The CDR3 here reads CASNQRTSGRASLSYNEQFF. At the DNA level, the sequence is TGTGCCAGTAACCAACGGACTAGCGGGAGGGCCTCGCTGTCCTACAATGAGCAGTTCTTC.